The next 18 T cell receptor beta chains were all read from a single sample in a study of blood T cell repertoires in COVID-19 (dated by TCRdb to about 2020). The library was obtained by the immunoSEQ multiplex PCR assay. TCRdb retrieved this table from immuneACCESS and kept in-frame rearrangements only. Not all clones are present; in checked studies, unresolved V genes account for under half, and no reason is known for the remainder. The sample data list 84,000 or so clones, and approximately 84% of these were observed just once. The ten largest clones take up approximately 6.3% of the sample. Source material: peripheral blood. The receptors originated from a man in his 70s with COVID-19, enrolled during active disease.

As for this clone: Other DNA sequences in this specimen translate into the identical CDR3. The rearrangement joins TRBV30 to TRBJ1-3, with unresolved D. Germline V lookup: CDR1 GTSNPN, CDR2 SVGIG (reference sequence). The CDR3 runs 12 residues. V lost 0 bases and J 4 bases, leaving 4 bases between the germline ends. CDR3 nucleotides: TGTGCCTGGAGTGTACGGGGAAACACCATATATTTT. It is translated as CAWSVRGNTIYF. Filled out from reference TRBV30 and TRBJ1-3, the complete variable domain reads SQTIHQWPATLVQPVGSPLSLECTVEGTSNPNLYWYRQAAGRGLQLLFYSVGIGQISSEVPQNLSASRPQDRQFILSSKKLLLSDSGFYLCAWSVRGNTIYFGEGSWLTVV.

This chain joins TRBV27 and TRBJ2-7, with 14 bases lining up with TRBD2. Germline V gene sequence: CDR1 MNHEY, CDR2 SMNVEV (reference sequence). V lost 4 bases to trimming and J lost 3 bases; unmatched junction nucleotides: 5. The CDR3 totals 16 residues. In DNA, the CDR3 is TGTGCCAGCAGTTCCCCCGGGACTAGCGGGAGCTACGAGCAGTACTTC. This encodes CASSSPGTSGSYEQYF.

In its sample, this clone was seen once. V is TRBV7-9 and J is TRBJ2-3, with 9 bases that match TRBD1. CDR1 is SEHNR, CDR2 FQNEAQ, per germline (reference sequence). The CDR3 extends over 15 amino acids. The trim removed 5 bases at V and 2 bases at J, leaving 5 bases unmatched. The CDR3 protein is CASSPGTGTTDTQYF. The CDR3 bases are TGTGCCAGCAGCCCCGGGACAGGGACCACAGATACGCAGTATTTT.

The chain couples TRBV7-2 to TRBJ2-5; 10 bases are shared with TRBD2. The trim removed 7 bases at V and 5 bases at J, leaving 7 bases unmatched. Per germline, CDR1 SGHTA and CDR2 FQGNSA. The CDR3 is made up of 14 amino acids. The CDR3 sequence is CASNPSGGYETQYF. DNA for the CDR3: TGTGCCAGCAACCCTAGCGGGGGTTATGAGACCCAGTACTTC.

The chain employs TRBV5-1 and TRBJ2-3, with 9 bases that match TRBD1. V was pared by 3 bases and J by 1 base, with 3 bases of the junction left unmatched. The germline V gene has CDR1 SGHRS and CDR2 YFSETQ. This CDR3 has 15 amino acids. CDR3 DNA sequence: TGCGCCAGCAGCTGGGACAGGGCTGGCACAGATACGCAGTATTTT. This gives the protein CASSWDRAGTDTQYF.

V usage is TRBV3-1 (or the pseudogene TRBV3-2) and J usage is TRBJ2-3, with D tentatively TRBD1 (6 bases). Germline V gives CDR1 LGHDT, CDR2 YNNKEL (reference sequence). The CDR3 consists of 16 residues. Trimming stripped 0 bases from V and 2 bases from J, with 12 bases between. CDR3 sequence (DNA): TGTGCCAGCAGCCAAGATCGGGCAGGGGTCACAGATACGCAGTATTTT. Translating it yields CASSQDRAGVTDTQYF.

The V gene is TRBV4-1, the J gene TRBJ2-7; D may be TRBD2 (6 bases). CDR1 is MGHRA and CDR2 is YSYEKL in the germline V gene. V shed 5 bases and J shed 1 base, with 12 bases lying between them. The CDR3 is made up of 14 amino acids. The CDR3 loop reads CASSFKEGSYEQYF. The CDR3 bases are TGCGCCAGCAGCTTTAAGGAGGGATCCTACGAGCAGTACTTC.

The chain recombines TRBV10-3 with TRBJ2-7; TRBD1 agrees at 7 bases. V shed 10 bases and J 0 bases; nucleotides not matched to a gene: 21. The germline CDR1 and CDR2 sequences are ENHRY and SYGVKD. The CDR3 runs 18 residues. CDR3 nucleotide sequence: TGTGCCAGCGCAAGGGGTTTTACGAGACAGGGAAGCTCCTACGAGCAGTACTTC. Protein: CASARGFTRQGSSYEQYF.

DNA for the CDR3: TGTGCCTGGAGTGGCGGGGCGGGGGTCGACACTGAAGCTTTCTTT. Encoded protein: CAWSGGAGVDTEAFF. The chain links TRBV30 to TRBJ1-1; D might be TRBD1 (5 bases). There are 15 residues in the CDR3. The V and J ends lost 1 base and 3 bases respectively, with 15 bases between them. Germline V gene lookup returns CDR1 GTSNPN and CDR2 SVGIG (reference sequence). Full variable domain (remainder filled in from reference TRBV30 and TRBJ1-1): SQTIHQWPATLVQPVGSPLSLECTVEGTSNPNLYWYRQAAGRGLQLLFYSVGIGQISSEVPQNLSASRPQDRQFILSSKKLLLSDSGFYLCAWSGGAGVDTEAFFGQGTRLTVV.

The rearrangement uses TRBV28 and TRBJ2-5; 12 bases are a match to TRBD2. Germline V gene sequence: CDR1 MDHEN, CDR2 SYDVKM. V was pared by 8 bases and J by 4 bases, with 2 bases of the junction left unmatched. This CDR3 is 13 amino acids long. This chain's CDR3 is CASGLAGTETQYF. CDR3 coding DNA: TGTGCCAGCGGACTAGCGGGAACAGAGACCCAGTACTTC.

J is TRBJ2-7 and V is TRBV9; possible D gene TRBD1, 5 bases. The CDR3 totals 15 residues. V gave up 0 bases and J gave up 2 bases, with 12 bases separating them. Germline V gene data show CDR1 as SGDLS and CDR2 as YYNGEE. This CDR3 reads CASSVAPDRTYEQYF. DNA of the CDR3: TGTGCCAGCAGCGTAGCCCCAGACAGAACCTACGAGCAGTACTTC.

This chain uses TRBV30 with TRBJ1-5; TRBD1 is a possible D gene (6 bases). The CDR3 extends over 13 amino acids. Germline lookup yields CDR1 GTSNPN and CDR2 SVGIG (reference sequence). The V end lost 3 bases, the J end lost 7 bases, and 13 bases lay between the germline ends. The CDR3 DNA reads TGTGCCTGGAGCTTAAGGGGGGGGCAGCCCCAGCATTTT. This translates into CAWSLRGGQPQHF.

The V and J genes are TRBV10-1 and TRBJ2-7; 9 bases are shared with TRBD1. Germline V lookup: CDR1 WNHNN, CDR2 SYGVQD (reference sequence). This CDR3 spans 14 amino acids. V gave up 10 bases and J gave up 2 bases; unmatched junction bases: 9. This CDR3 is CATSGTGLPYEQYF. In nucleotides, the CDR3 is TGCGCCACCTCCGGGACAGGGCTACCCTACGAGCAGTACTTC.

The chain combines TRBV4-3 with TRBJ1-2; 7 bases agree with TRBD1. The CDR3 totals 17 residues. Per the germline V gene, CDR1 is LGHNA and CDR2 is YSLEER. V lost 1 base to trimming and J lost 2 bases; unmatched junction nucleotides: 10. The DNA for the CDR3 is TGCGCCAGCAGCCAAGCTTCAGGAGACAGGGTAAACTATGGCTACACCTTC. This codes for CASSQASGDRVNYGYTF.

The CDR3, as DNA: TGTGCCAGCAGCGTAGGTGGAGGTCCTAATGAAAAACTGTTTTTT. This gives the protein CASSVGGGPNEKLFF. The rearrangement joins TRBV9 to TRBJ1-4; D remains unclear. CDR1 SGDLS and CDR2 YYNGEE come from the germline V gene. This CDR3 is built from 15 residues. Trimming stripped 0 bases from V and 3 bases from J, with 9 bases between.

V is TRBV5-4 and J is TRBJ2-1, with TRBD2 matching over 10 bases. Trimming removed 4 bases from V and 8 bases from J; junction bases left unmatched: 9. The CDR3 spans 15 residues. CDR1 is SGHNT, CDR2 YYREEE, per germline (reference sequence). This chain's CDR3 is CASSRTSGKVYEQFF. In nucleotides, the CDR3 is TGTGCCAGCAGCCGTACTAGCGGGAAGGTCTATGAGCAGTTCTTC. The full variable domain, with the rest looked up from reference TRBV5-4 and TRBJ2-1, is ETGVTQSPTHLIKTRGQQVTLRCSSQSGHNTVSWYQQALGQGPQFIFQYYREEENGRGNFPPRFSGLQFPNYSSELNVNALELDDSALYLCASSRTSGKVYEQFFGPGTRLTVL.

The chain carries TRBV9 and TRBJ2-3, with a tentative D call TRBD2 (5 bases). Germline CDR1 and CDR2: SGDLS and YYNGEE. The CDR3 totals 15 residues. V was cut by 4 bases and J by 0 bases, with 12 bases left in between. The CDR3 loop is CASSPTAVSTDTQYF. DNA of the CDR3: TGTGCCAGCAGCCCTACAGCGGTAAGCACAGATACGCAGTATTTT.

This clone was seen more than once but under ten times. CDR3 bases: TGTGCCAGCAGCTTGAGTGGACTAGGGGAGACCCAGTACTTC. It is translated as CASSLSGLGETQYF. The chain joins TRBV5-4 to TRBJ2-5; 7 bases match TRBD2. CDR3 length: 14 residues. CDR1 is SGHNT, CDR2 YYREEE, per germline (reference sequence). V lost 1 base and J lost 5; bases outside the gene matches: 5.